This T cell receptor (beta chain) was recovered during a study of T-cell reconstitution after alpha-beta-depleted transplantation in children. Worth noting for this clonotype: No antigen is known for it.

Regarding the study as a whole: Newly produced T cells mostly accounted for T-cell counts and diversity one year post-transplant. Expanded graft clones numbering several hundred reportedly gave rise to alpha-beta T cells about two months after transplant.

This CDR3 has 15 residues. The V end was cut by 2 bases, the J end by 7 bases, with 18 bases between. Germline CDR1 reads DFQATT; CDR2 reads SNEGSKA (reference sequence). A TCRbeta library incorporating unique molecular identifiers was prepared. TCRdb recomputed calls from the PCR reads with MiXCR, one row per CDR3 protein. Here the sample spans about 980,000 distinct CDR3 sequences, about 29% being singletons. This receptor was obtained from a boy younger than two who had a stem cell transplant for SCID, so the T cells may come from the graft donor. Sequencing used PBMCs, mostly from graft donor cells, obtained 360 days after TCRalphabeta/CD19-depleted stem cell transplant. This chain links TRBV20-1 with TRBJ1-5; D remains ambiguous. The DNA for the CDR3 is TGCAGTGCTAGAAACAGCGCGGGGAAGGGCCAGCCCCAGCATTTT. Protein: CSARNSAGKGQPQHF.